A selection of T cell receptor beta chains follows, all from one sample in a study of early T cells in non-severe SARS-CoV-2 infection. One entry per CDR3 protein results from TCRdb running MiXCR on the 5' RACE reads. The repertoire includes fewer than 30,000 distinct CDR3 sequences, approximately 4.5% of them detected once, and 15% to 18% sits in the top ten. Sample: whole blood. These receptor sequences come from an adult who was a healthcare worker with PCR-confirmed SARS-CoV-2 infection or an uninfected control (not recorded which). Both conserved end residues are part of each CDR3. Each record gives: J gene, V gene, D gene, clone size, CDR3 protein, CDR3 DNA. The D gene is left open where the match is weak. Clone size is shown for a subset of rows, as once, few, many or a class of expanded clone.

j_gene: TRBJ1-5; v_gene: TRBV28; d_gene: -; abundance: many; CDR3aa: CASRFTKRTTGQPQHF; CDR3nt: TGTGCCAGCCGCTTCACAAAACGGACTACCGGTCAGCCCCAGCATTTT
j_gene: TRBJ1-2; v_gene: TRBV20-1; d_gene: -; abundance: many; CDR3aa: CSAQAGFGYTF; CDR3nt: TGCAGTGCTCAGGCAGGGTTTGGCTACACCTTC
j_gene: TRBJ1-3; v_gene: TRBV20-1; d_gene: -; abundance: many; CDR3aa: CSVPSDSSSSGNTIYF; CDR3nt: TGCAGTGTCCCCTCGGACAGTTCGAGCTCTGGAAACACCATATATTTT
j_gene: TRBJ2-1; v_gene: TRBV11-2; d_gene: -; abundance: medium-sized; CDR3aa: CASSLTGGEQFF; CDR3nt: TGTGCCAGCAGCCTAACAGGAGGTGAGCAGTTCTTC
j_gene: TRBJ2-1; v_gene: TRBV2; d_gene: TRBD2; abundance: few; CDR3aa: CATKELAGQFF; CDR3nt: TGTGCCACTAAAGAACTAGCGGGGCAGTTCTTC
j_gene: TRBJ1-6; v_gene: TRBV4-3; d_gene: TRBD1; abundance: many; CDR3aa: CASRAGGAGNSPLHF; CDR3nt: TGCGCCAGCAGAGCAGGGGGCGCCGGCAATTCACCCCTCCATTTT
j_gene: TRBJ1-4; v_gene: TRBV5-1; d_gene: -; abundance: many; CDR3aa: CASSLQTSNEKLFF; CDR3nt: TGCGCCAGCAGCTTGCAGACATCTAATGAAAAACTGTTTTTT
j_gene: TRBJ1-5; v_gene: TRBV28; d_gene: -; abundance: -; CDR3aa: CASSSMYSNQPQHF; CDR3nt: TGTGCCAGCAGCTCCATGTATAGCAATCAGCCCCAGCATTTT
j_gene: TRBJ2-3; v_gene: TRBV7-2; d_gene: TRBD2; abundance: many; CDR3aa: CASSLMASGGALLDTQYF; CDR3nt: TGTGCCAGCAGCTTAATGGCTAGCGGGGGGGCTTTGTTGGATACGCAGTATTTT
j_gene: TRBJ1-2; v_gene: TRBV7-9; d_gene: -; abundance: -; CDR3aa: CASSLAHRVNYGYTF; CDR3nt: TGTGCCAGCAGCTTAGCGCACAGGGTGAACTATGGCTACACCTTC
j_gene: TRBJ2-3; v_gene: TRBV10-1; d_gene: TRBD2; abundance: many; CDR3aa: CASSETSGRGTDTQYF; CDR3nt: TGCGCCAGCAGTGAGACTAGCGGGAGGGGGACAGATACGCAGTATTTT
j_gene: TRBJ2-1; v_gene: TRBV7-2; d_gene: TRBD1; abundance: many; CDR3aa: CASSTRQGTGNEQFF; CDR3nt: TGTGCCAGCAGCACCCGACAGGGGACGGGCAATGAGCAGTTCTTC
j_gene: TRBJ2-7; v_gene: TRBV29-1; d_gene: TRBD2; abundance: -; CDR3aa: CSVSSGSRSYEQYF; CDR3nt: TGCAGCGTTAGTAGCGGGAGCCGCTCCTACGAGCAGTACTTC
j_gene: TRBJ2-1; v_gene: TRBV29-1; d_gene: -; abundance: many; CDR3aa: CSVRASEQFF; CDR3nt: TGCAGCGTTCGAGCGTCCGAGCAGTTCTTC
j_gene: TRBJ2-1; v_gene: TRBV20-1; d_gene: -; abundance: many; CDR3aa: CSAWDNEQFF; CDR3nt: TGCAGTGCTTGGGACAATGAGCAGTTCTTC
j_gene: TRBJ1-1; v_gene: TRBV3-1; d_gene: -; abundance: many; CDR3aa: CASTADSNTEAFF; CDR3nt: TGTGCCAGCACCGCGGACAGCAACACTGAAGCTTTCTTT
j_gene: TRBJ2-2; v_gene: TRBV2; d_gene: TRBD2; abundance: -; CDR3aa: CASRGSSGYTGELFF; CDR3nt: TGTGCCAGCAGAGGGTCTAGCGGGTACACCGGGGAGCTGTTTTTT
j_gene: TRBJ2-7; v_gene: TRBV20-1; d_gene: -; abundance: many; CDR3aa: CSASRSDGEQYF; CDR3nt: TGCAGTGCTAGTCGGTCGGACGGCGAGCAGTACTTC
j_gene: TRBJ1-4; v_gene: TRBV18; d_gene: -; abundance: many; CDR3aa: CASSPPEGANEKLFF; CDR3nt: TGTGCCAGCTCACCACCGGAAGGGGCTAATGAAAAACTGTTTTTT
j_gene: TRBJ2-1; v_gene: TRBV20-1; d_gene: TRBD2; abundance: many; CDR3aa: CSAPRPTSGVYNEQFF; CDR3nt: TGCAGTGCCCCCAGGCCAACTAGCGGAGTATACAATGAGCAGTTCTTC
j_gene: TRBJ2-1; v_gene: TRBV29-1; d_gene: -; abundance: many; CDR3aa: CSVGQVYNEQFF; CDR3nt: TGCAGCGTTGGTCAGGTATACAATGAGCAGTTCTTC
j_gene: TRBJ1-4; v_gene: TRBV9; d_gene: -; abundance: few; CDR3aa: CASSGTEGEKLFF; CDR3nt: TGTGCCAGCAGCGGGACGGAGGGTGAAAAACTGTTTTTT
j_gene: TRBJ2-1; v_gene: TRBV20-1; d_gene: TRBD2; abundance: -; CDR3aa: CSARDPSGGGNEQFF; CDR3nt: TGCAGTGCTAGAGATCCGTCGGGAGGTGGAAATGAGCAGTTCTTC
j_gene: TRBJ1-3; v_gene: TRBV19; d_gene: -; abundance: many; CDR3aa: CASSRGLGNTIYF; CDR3nt: TGTGCCAGTAGTCGCGGACTCGGAAACACCATATATTTT
j_gene: TRBJ2-7; v_gene: TRBV7-6; d_gene: -; abundance: many; CDR3aa: CASSLDYGNEQYF; CDR3nt: TGTGCCAGCAGCTTAGATTACGGGAACGAGCAGTACTTC
j_gene: TRBJ2-1; v_gene: TRBV5-1; d_gene: TRBD2; abundance: many; CDR3aa: CASSSQTSVNEQFF; CDR3nt: TGCGCCAGCAGCTCTCAGACTAGCGTCAATGAGCAGTTCTTC
j_gene: TRBJ2-1; v_gene: TRBV4-2; d_gene: -; abundance: -; CDR3aa: CASSQEVGVWNEQFF; CDR3nt: TGTGCCAGCAGCCAAGAGGTGGGAGTATGGAATGAGCAGTTCTTC
j_gene: TRBJ2-5; v_gene: TRBV20-1; d_gene: TRBD2; abundance: medium-sized; CDR3aa: CSAGTSGQETQYF; CDR3nt: TGCAGTGCCGGGACTAGCGGGCAAGAGACCCAGTACTTC
j_gene: TRBJ2-3; v_gene: TRBV28; d_gene: -; abundance: many; CDR3aa: CASTSPLASTDTQYF; CDR3nt: TGTGCCAGCACCTCCCCCCTAGCTTCCACAGATACGCAGTATTTT
j_gene: TRBJ2-2; v_gene: TRBV6-2/TRBV6-3; d_gene: -; abundance: few; CDR3aa: CASSPIDATGELFF; CDR3nt: TGTGCCAGCAGCCCTATCGACGCCACCGGGGAGCTGTTTTTT
j_gene: TRBJ2-7; v_gene: TRBV7-2; d_gene: -; abundance: few; CDR3aa: CASSLAGHASYEQYF; CDR3nt: TGTGCCAGCAGCTTAGCAGGACATGCTTCCTACGAGCAGTACTTC
j_gene: TRBJ2-2; v_gene: TRBV6-2/TRBV6-3; d_gene: -; abundance: few; CDR3aa: CASSSVENSELFF; CDR3nt: TGTGCCAGCAGTTCCGTAGAAAATTCGGAGCTGTTTTTT
j_gene: TRBJ1-1; v_gene: TRBV20-1; d_gene: TRBD1; abundance: many; CDR3aa: CSAPVGQGAMVNTEAFF; CDR3nt: TGCAGTGCCCCCGTCGGCCAGGGGGCGATGGTGAACACTGAAGCTTTCTTT
j_gene: TRBJ2-5; v_gene: TRBV4-3; d_gene: -; abundance: -; CDR3aa: CASSQGQRKTGETQYF; CDR3nt: TGCGCCAGCAGCCAAGGGCAGCGGAAGACCGGAGAGACCCAGTACTTC
j_gene: TRBJ2-7; v_gene: TRBV5-1; d_gene: TRBD2; abundance: many; CDR3aa: CASSPSSGRPYEQYF; CDR3nt: TGCGCCAGCAGCCCTTCTAGCGGGAGGCCGTACGAGCAGTACTTC
j_gene: TRBJ2-1; v_gene: TRBV5-8; d_gene: TRBD2; abundance: many; CDR3aa: CASSLTSGSMDEQFF; CDR3nt: TGTGCCAGCAGCTTGACTAGCGGGAGTATGGATGAGCAGTTCTTC
j_gene: TRBJ2-2; v_gene: TRBV2; d_gene: -; abundance: many; CDR3aa: CASRTGPAGELFF; CDR3nt: TGTGCCAGCAGAACGGGGCCGGCCGGGGAGCTGTTTTTT
j_gene: TRBJ2-3; v_gene: TRBV28; d_gene: TRBD2; abundance: many; CDR3aa: CASSPPLAGGSTDTQYF; CDR3nt: TGTGCCAGCAGTCCCCCTCTAGCGGGAGGTTCCACAGATACGCAGTATTTT
j_gene: TRBJ2-1; v_gene: TRBV7-9; d_gene: -; abundance: -; CDR3aa: CASSLARFEQFF; CDR3nt: TGTGCCAGCAGCTTAGCCCGGTTTGAGCAGTTCTTC
j_gene: TRBJ2-7; v_gene: TRBV19; d_gene: TRBD1; abundance: -; CDR3aa: CASSRGQGISYEQYF; CDR3nt: TGTGCCAGTAGTCGAGGACAGGGGATCTCCTACGAGCAGTACTTC
j_gene: TRBJ1-2; v_gene: TRBV29-1; d_gene: -; abundance: many; CDR3aa: CSATLNRDGYTF; CDR3nt: TGCAGCGCCACCTTGAACCGGGACGGCTACACCTTC
j_gene: TRBJ2-5; v_gene: TRBV29-1; d_gene: -; abundance: many; CDR3aa: CSVEDVRAETQYF; CDR3nt: TGCAGCGTTGAAGATGTTAGGGCGGAGACCCAGTACTTC
j_gene: TRBJ2-3; v_gene: TRBV18; d_gene: TRBD2; abundance: many; CDR3aa: CASSPLPSGTSTDTQYF; CDR3nt: TGTGCCAGCTCACCACTGCCTAGCGGGACTAGCACAGATACGCAGTATTTT
j_gene: TRBJ2-2; v_gene: TRBV29-1; d_gene: -; abundance: few; CDR3aa: CSVKTGLDTGELFF; CDR3nt: TGCAGCGTTAAAACAGGGTTGGACACCGGGGAGCTGTTTTTT
j_gene: TRBJ1-5; v_gene: TRBV20-1; d_gene: -; abundance: few; CDR3aa: CSASVTGFGNQPQHF; CDR3nt: TGCAGTGCTAGCGTTACAGGCTTTGGCAATCAGCCCCAGCATTTT
j_gene: TRBJ2-3; v_gene: TRBV20-1; d_gene: -; abundance: many; CDR3aa: CSAESGTDTQYF; CDR3nt: TGCAGTGCCGAGAGTGGGACAGATACGCAGTATTTT
j_gene: TRBJ2-1; v_gene: TRBV7-2; d_gene: -; abundance: -; CDR3aa: CASSPDPTVDEQFF; CDR3nt: TGTGCCAGCAGCCCAGATCCGACAGTCGATGAGCAGTTCTTC
j_gene: TRBJ2-4; v_gene: TRBV4-3; d_gene: TRBD2; abundance: few; CDR3aa: CASSQDRLAGDAAKNIQYF; CDR3nt: TGCGCCAGCAGCCAAGATCGGCTAGCGGGAGACGCAGCCAAAAACATTCAGTACTTC
j_gene: TRBJ2-1; v_gene: TRBV2; d_gene: -; abundance: many; CDR3aa: CARGESGTNEQFF; CDR3nt: TGTGCCAGGGGGGAATCCGGAACCAATGAGCAGTTCTTC
j_gene: TRBJ2-3; v_gene: TRBV3-1; d_gene: -; abundance: many; CDR3aa: CASRGTQYTDTQYF; CDR3nt: TGTGCCAGCAGGGGGACTCAATACACAGATACGCAGTATTTT
j_gene: TRBJ2-5; v_gene: TRBV7-6; d_gene: -; abundance: -; CDR3aa: CASSPRRETQYF; CDR3nt: TGTGCCAGCAGCCCCAGGAGGGAGACCCAGTACTTC
j_gene: TRBJ2-2; v_gene: TRBV7-6; d_gene: TRBD2; abundance: many; CDR3aa: CASSPKPGGLNTGELFF; CDR3nt: TGTGCCAGCAGCCCTAAGCCGGGGGGTTTGAACACCGGGGAGCTGTTTTTT
j_gene: TRBJ1-2; v_gene: TRBV11-2; d_gene: -; abundance: few; CDR3aa: CASSPFSDSSNYGYTF; CDR3nt: TGTGCCAGCAGCCCTTTTTCGGACAGCTCTAACTATGGCTACACCTTC
j_gene: TRBJ2-2; v_gene: TRBV7-3; d_gene: -; abundance: -; CDR3aa: CANSPRAWGTGELFF; CDR3nt: TGTGCCAACAGCCCCCGGGCATGGGGTACCGGGGAGCTGTTTTTT